The 10 T cell receptor beta chains below come from one sample, sequenced in a study of T cell repertoires in aging, cancer and after chemotherapy. Amplification of TCR beta used genomic DNA extracted from peripheral blood. TRB rearrangements spanning V, D and J were amplified using mixed TRB-A/B primers. TCRdb recomputed calls from the multiplex PCR reads with MiXCR, one row per CDR3 protein. Among more than 9,000 distinct CDR3 sequences listed, around 30% were seen once. Sequencing was done on a sample of blood. These receptors all come from a human donor in good health.

This chain connects TRBV6-1 to TRBJ2-2; D gene uncertain. CDR1 and CDR2 from the germline V gene are MNHNS and SASEGT. Trimming took 5 bases from V and 9 from J, leaving 10 bases between them. The CDR3 is made up of 12 amino acids. CDR3: CASSHMTRELFF. DNA for the CDR3: TGTGCCAGCAGTCACATGACCAGGGAGCTGTTTTTT.

The chain is built from TRBV6-5 and TRBJ2-7; D is perhaps TRBD1 or TRBD2 (5 bases each). Germline CDR1 MNHEY, CDR2 SVGAGI. The ends were cut back, 5 bases at V and 3 bases at J, with 14 bases in the middle. The CDR3 loop spans 14 amino acids. The chain's CDR3 is CASSARDGLYEQYF. Written as DNA, the CDR3 is TGTGCCAGCAGTGCCCGGGACGGGCTCTACGAGCAGTACTTC.

V gene TRBV7-2 combines with J gene TRBJ1-4, with 9 bases that match TRBD1. Germline lookup yields CDR1 SGHTA and CDR2 FQGNSA. The CDR3 extends over 17 amino acids. The junction had 5 bases not matched to a gene; V was cut back by 1 base and J by 2 bases. This CDR3 reads CASSLDRGQGTNEKLFF. Written as DNA, the CDR3 is TGTGCCAGCAGCTTAGATCGGGGACAGGGTACTAATGAAAAACTGTTTTTT.

This clonotype has a handful of counts. The V and J genes are TRBV27 and TRBJ1-1; weak D call: TRBD1 (6 bases). V was shortened by 6 bases and J by 11 bases, with 25 bases between the two germline ends. The CDR3 covers 15 residues. CDR1 and CDR2 from the germline V gene are MNHEY and SMNVEV (reference sequence). CDR3 residues: CASRGPRTARGGAFF. DNA for the CDR3: TGTGCCAGCAGGGGCCCGCGGACTGCAAGGGGGGGGGCTTTCTTT.

This sequence joins TRBV6-5 and TRBJ1-5, with D perhaps TRBD1 (5 bases). The V gene lost 4 bases and the J gene lost 0 bases, with 7 bases spanning the gap. Germline-derived CDR1 and CDR2 are MNHEY and SVGAGI. The CDR3 runs to 14 residues. CDR3 sequence: CASSSGYSNQPQHF. CDR3 in DNA: TGTGCCAGCAGTTCAGGGTATAGCAATCAGCCCCAGCATTTT.

The V gene is TRBV27, the J gene TRBJ2-7; the D gene is possibly TRBD1 (6 bases). Per the germline V gene, CDR1 is MNHEY and CDR2 is SMNVEV (reference sequence). Trimming took 0 bases from V and 1 from J, leaving 10 bases between them. This CDR3 region has 15 residues. CDR3 coding DNA: TGTGCCAGCAGTTTATCGTTCGGACAGTCCTACGAGCAGTACTTC. This encodes CASSLSFGQSYEQYF.

Only a few counts were recorded for this clonotype. The gene calls are TRBV4-2 and TRBJ2-1; 8 positions match TRBD2. The CDR3 is 17 residues long. Germline loops: CDR1 LGHNA, CDR2 YNFKEQ. Losses at the gene ends were 0 bases for V and 0 bases for J; bases not matched to a gene: 4. CDR3 residues: CASSQDPSGYSYNEQFF. The DNA for the CDR3 is TGTGCCAGCAGCCAAGATCCTAGCGGGTACTCCTACAATGAGCAGTTCTTC.

This chain connects TRBV6-2 or TRBV6-3 to TRBJ1-3, with D possibly TRBD1 on 6 matching bases. V dropped 5 bases and J dropped 0 bases, with 20 bases sitting between them. This CDR3 is built from 18 residues. Germline assignment: CDR1 MNHEY and CDR2 SVGEGT. This CDR3 reads CASSPLGQPVSSGNTIYF. CDR3 nucleotides: TGTGCCAGCAGTCCCCTCGGACAGCCGGTCAGCTCTGGAAACACCATATATTTT.

V is TRBV6-5 and J is TRBJ1-2, with TRBD1 matching 11 bases. This CDR3 has 15 residues. V lost 6 bases and J lost 4; bases outside the gene matches: 7. Germline CDR1 is MNHEY and CDR2 is SVGAGI. The CDR3: CASRTGTGGGYGYTF. The CDR3 DNA reads as TGTGCCAGCAGGACCGGGACAGGGGGAGGCTATGGCTACACCTTC.

This clonotype was counted a few times. The rearrangement joins TRBV30 to TRBJ1-1; D call uncertain. V was pared by 8 bases and J by 3 bases, with 19 bases between. CDR1 is GTSNPN and CDR2 is SVGIG in the germline V gene (reference sequence). This CDR3 is 14 amino acids long. CDR3 loop: CARKGGRRDTEAFF. The DNA for the CDR3 is TGTGCCCGGAAGGGAGGCAGGCGGGACACTGAAGCTTTCTTT.